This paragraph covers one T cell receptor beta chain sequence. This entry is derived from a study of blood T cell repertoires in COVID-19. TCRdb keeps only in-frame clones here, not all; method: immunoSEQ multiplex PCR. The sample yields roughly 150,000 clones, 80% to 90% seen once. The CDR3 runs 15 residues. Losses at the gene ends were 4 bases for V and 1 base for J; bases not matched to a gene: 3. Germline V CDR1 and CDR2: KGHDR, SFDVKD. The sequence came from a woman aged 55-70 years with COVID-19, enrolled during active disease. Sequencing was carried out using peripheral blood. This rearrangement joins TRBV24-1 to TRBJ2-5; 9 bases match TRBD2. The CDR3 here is CATSERGGVQETQYF. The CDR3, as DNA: TGTGCCACCAGTGAGCGCGGGGGGGTCCAAGAGACCCAGTACTTC.